Listed here are 6 T cell receptor beta chains from one sample, sequenced in a study of technical replicates of blood from several donors. Repertoires were generated with immunoSEQ multiplex PCR, while TCRdb's copy carries only in-frame clones and drops some. The sample holds approximately 70,000 clones; 91% are singletons and the top ten take roughly 0.4%. The sample consisted of T cells isolated from PBMCs. All receptors come from a human donor in good health. Some clones in this sample may be carry-over from other donors' samples.

V gene TRBV6-5 combines with J gene TRBJ1-3; a weak D match, TRBD1 (6 bases). The CDR3 covers 15 residues. V shed 6 bases and J shed 0 bases, with 12 bases lying between them. The germline V gene has CDR1 MNHEY and CDR2 SVGAGI. The CDR3 DNA reads TGTGCCAGCAGAAGGGGGGGGGACTCTGGAAACACCATATATTTT. Translation gives CASRRGGDSGNTIYF.

This clone appeared once. The CDR3 loop is CASSIDGEGQYF. CDR3 bases: TGTGCCAGTAGTATAGACGGGGAAGGGCAGTACTTC. The rearrangement joins TRBV19 to TRBJ2-7, with a tentative D call TRBD2 (5 bases). CDR1 and CDR2 (germline): LNHDA, SQIVND (reference sequence). CDR3 size: 12 residues. With 0 bases removed from V and 9 bases from J, the gap between germline ends came to 9 bases.

The J gene is TRBJ1-4, the V gene TRBV5-1; 11 nucleotides agree with TRBD1. This CDR3 has 17 residues. CDR1 and CDR2 (germline): SGHRS, YFSETQ. V was clipped by 0 bases and J by 8 bases; unmatched bases: 9. The CDR3 spells CASSLGDRGSVNEKLFF. The CDR3 nucleotides read TGCGCCAGCAGCTTGGGGGACAGGGGGTCAGTTAACGAAAAACTGTTTTTT.

This chain connects TRBV11-2 to TRBJ2-5; possible D gene TRBD1, 5 bases. CDR1 SGHAT and CDR2 FQNNGV come from the germline V gene. V lost 4 bases, J lost 2 bases, and 8 bases lay in between. This CDR3 comprises 13 residues. In DNA, the CDR3 is TGTGCCAGCAGCTCACAGGCACAAGAGACCCAGTACTTC. Protein sequence: CASSSQAQETQYF.

The rearrangement uses TRBV5-4 and TRBJ2-1, with D possibly being TRBD1 (5 bases). This CDR3 region has 15 residues. Germline V gives CDR1 SGHNT, CDR2 YYREEE (reference sequence). Trimming removed 4 bases from V and 3 bases from J, with 14 bases in between. The CDR3 nucleotides read TGTGCCAGCAGCCCAATCGGACAAATCTACAATGAGCAGTTCTTC. The encoded protein is CASSPIGQIYNEQFF.

This rearrangement joins TRBV11-2 to TRBJ2-5, with TRBD2 matching over 7 bases. The DNA end lines up better with TRBJ2-7; the J call may be wrong. Germline CDR1 reads SGHAT; CDR2 reads FQNNGV. The CDR3 covers 15 residues. CDR3 nucleotide sequence: TGTGCCAGCAGCTTAGATCCTAGCGGAGCCTACGAGCAGTACTTC. The encoded protein is CASSLDPSGAYEQYF.